This T cell receptor (beta chain) is from a study of regulatory T cells in long-lasting Graves disease. At the level of the study: Treatment with antithyroid drugs for over 5 years, together with positive TSH receptor antibodies, meant persistent Graves' disease. Study-wide points: Persistent Graves' patients possessed reduced TCR diversity relative to recently diagnosed ones.

Assembly of TCR beta libraries relied on iRepertoire HTBI primers together with Arm-PCR of CDR3 regions. TCRdb re-analysed the multiplex PCR reads in MiXCR, keeping a single row per CDR3 protein. The repertoire holds over 300,000 distinct CDR3 sequences, with about 18% as singletons. As concerns this clonotype: Its antigen is still unknown.

CDR1 and CDR2 (germline): MNHEY, SMNVEV (reference sequence). J gave up 8 bases and V 5 bases, and 3 bases lay outside the gene matches. The CDR3 has 13 amino acids. Regarding time point: persistent/refractory GD, antithyroid drugs over 5 years with positive TRAb. PBMCs were the source of the RNA used for TCR sequencing. An endocrinology department in Xi'an, China, supplied the patients. As collected, the peripheral blood samples measured 7.5 to 9 milliliters each and went into EDTA tubes. This TCR derives from a female donor with Graves disease. The chain is built from TRBV27 and TRBJ2-2, with 9 nucleotides matching TRBD1. Sequencing used peripheral blood mononuclear cells (PBMCs), obtained when the disease was refractory, from a patient treated with antithyroid drugs. The CDR3 sequence is CASSQDRGGELFF. In DNA, the CDR3 is TGTGCCAGCAGTCAAGACAGGGGGGGGGAGCTGTTTTTT.